A single sample gave rise to the 9 T cell receptor beta chains below, sequenced in a study of monozygotic twins with inflammatory bowel disease. TCRdb reworked the 5' RACE reads into one entry per CDR3 protein, no DNA. This table lists about 160,000 distinct CDR3 sequences. The source material was blood. Receptor source: a human donor with ulcerative colitis or Crohn's disease, or a healthy co-twin of an affected twin (not recorded which).

The rearrangement uses TRBV5-6 and TRBJ1-1. Germline-derived CDR1 and CDR2 are SGHDT and YYEEEE. This CDR3 is built from 12 residues. The CDR3: CASSRPTTEAFF.

The chain links TRBV5-1 to TRBJ2-7; TCRdb returns TRBD1, unconfirmable since there is no DNA. This CDR3 has 16 residues. Germline V gene sequence: CDR1 SGHRS, CDR2 YFSETQ. CDR3 region: CASSFRGTGVVDEQYF.

V usage is TRBV5-1 and J usage is TRBJ1-6. The germline CDR1 and CDR2 sequences are SGHRS and YFSETQ. CDR3 length equals 13 residues. The CDR3 loop reads CASSFGDNSPLHF.

The genes are TRBV7-3 and TRBJ2-5; TCRdb gives TRBD1 as the D gene, but with no DNA this cannot be confirmed. CDR1 is SGHTA, CDR2 FQGTGA, per germline. The CDR3 covers 16 residues. CDR3 loop: CASSSLGGARKETQYF.

V and J are TRBV5-6 and TRBJ2-1; TCRdb calls TRBD1, which cannot be checked without DNA. The CDR3 runs 15 residues. Germline V gene sequence: CDR1 SGHDT, CDR2 YYEEEE. The CDR3 here is CASSLTGHSYNEQFF.

The chain links TRBV10-3 to TRBJ2-1; there is no DNA to check the TCRdb D call of TRBD1. The germline V gene has CDR1 ENHRY and CDR2 SYGVKD. The CDR3 sequence is 18 residues long. CDR3 loop: CAISEFPPNSDSYNEQFF.

The chain combines TRBV28 with TRBJ2-7; TCRdb picks TRBD2, but there is no DNA to check that call. The CDR3 contains 14 residues. Germline CDR1 reads MDHEN; CDR2 reads SYDVKM. The CDR3: CASTVSGKKYEQYF. The variable domain in full, with the rest retrieved from reference TRBV28 and TRBJ2-7, is DVKVTQSSRYLVKRTGEKVFLECVQDMDHENMFWYRQDPGLGLRLIYFSYDVKMKEKGDIPEGYSVSREKKERFSLILESASTNQTSMYLCASTVSGKKYEQYFGPGTRLTVT.

This chain uses TRBV11-2 with TRBJ2-7; TCRdb gives TRBD2 as the D gene, but with no DNA this cannot be confirmed. The germline CDR1 and CDR2 sequences are SGHAT and FQNNGV. CDR3 length equals 17 residues. CDR3 amino acids: CASSLDLASGTLGEQYF.

V gene TRBV29-1 combines with J gene TRBJ2-2; the D call of TRBD1 rests on TCRdb alone, since no DNA is present to check it. Germline CDR1 reads SQVTM; CDR2 reads ANQGSEA. The CDR3 totals 14 residues. CDR3 sequence: CSVRTGGATGELFF.